These 12 T cell receptor beta chains came from one sample sequenced in a study of T cell repertoires in aging, cancer and after chemotherapy. TCR beta rearrangements were amplified from peripheral blood genomic DNA. Rearranged V-D-J TRB sequences were amplified with a mixed TRB-A/B primer pool. MiXCR, applied by TCRdb to the multiplex PCR reads, yields one record per CDR3 protein. Of 2,000 or so distinct CDR3 sequences listed, 15% to 20% are singletons. The specimen sequenced was blood. The receptor source for this set is a human donor with a solid tumor.

By share, this clonotype ranks as large (0.1 to 1%). V and J are TRBV18 and TRBJ2-7; possibly TRBD1 or TRBD2 for D (6 bases each). The length of the CDR3 is 15 residues. Between the trimmed V and J ends, which lost 2 bases and 6 bases, there was a span of 17 bases. Germline assignment: CDR1 KGHSH and CDR2 LQKENI. The CDR3 sequence is CASSPAKGGSREQYF. CDR3 in DNA: TGTGCCAGCTCACCAGCAAAAGGGGGGTCACGCGAGCAGTACTTC.

By share, this clonotype ranks as medium-sized. The chain combines TRBV20-1 with TRBJ1-5; D uncertain. There are 12 residues in the CDR3. The germline gives CDR1 DFQATT, CDR2 SNEGSKA (reference sequence). In DNA form, the CDR3 reads TGCAGCGCAAGATCAGGTTTCCAGCCCCAGCATTTT. It yields the protein CSARSGFQPQHF.

By its share, this clonotype is medium-sized (0.01 to 0.1%). This chain uses TRBV6-2 or TRBV6-3 with TRBJ2-7; D may correspond to TRBD1 or TRBD2 (5 bases each). This CDR3 region has 13 residues. Per the germline V gene, CDR1 is MNHEY and CDR2 is SVGEGT. V was clipped by 7 bases and J by 2 bases, with 12 bases between them. In nucleotides, the CDR3 is TGTGCCAGCACCGGGATGGGGGCCTACGAGCAGTACTTC. Translated: CASTGMGAYEQYF.

This clonotype is termed medium-sized. CDR3 sequence reads: CASSFMPGDGSPLHF. For the CDR3, the DNA is TGTGCCAGCAGTTTCATGCCCGGCGACGGTTCACCCCTCCACTTT. The V gene is TRBV27, the J gene TRBJ1-6; D remains ambiguous. Trimming pared 3 bases from V and 9 bases from J, leaving 15 bases between. The germline V gene has CDR1 MNHEY and CDR2 SMNVEV (reference sequence). This CDR3 is 15 amino acids long.

Judged by abundance, this clonotype is medium-sized. V is TRBV6-2 or TRBV6-3 and J is TRBJ2-3; 7 nucleotides match TRBD2. Germline values: CDR1 MNHEY, CDR2 SVGEGT. The CDR3 is 15 residues long. V lost 6 bases and J lost 4; bases outside the gene matches: 10. CDR3 region: CASRGLEWVADTQYF. CDR3 sequence (DNA): TGTGCCAGCAGAGGACTAGAATGGGTAGCAGATACGCAGTATTTT.

In its sample, this clonotype ranks as medium-sized. V and J are TRBV6-1 and TRBJ1-5; no clear D gene. The length of the CDR3 is 15 residues. Germline CDR1 and CDR2: MNHNS and SASEGT. Trimming took off 10 bases at V and 0 bases at J, with 16 bases between the two ends. In DNA form, the CDR3 reads TGTGCCATCCAGGACGTCCCTTATAGCAATCAGCCCCAGCATTTT. The encoded protein is CAIQDVPYSNQPQHF.

This chain connects TRBV3-2 to TRBJ1-5; the table's D call, TRBD1, was not checked against the DNA. TRBV3-2 is a listed pseudogene. The CDR3 extends over 19 amino acids. Here the CDR3 reads CASSQDRAGGENSNQPQHF. In nucleotides, the CDR3 is TGTGCCAGCAGCCAAGATAGGGCAGGGGGCGAAAATAGCAATCAGCCCCAGCATTTT.

This clonotype is categorized as medium-sized. J is TRBJ1-1 and V is TRBV7-2, with D unclear. The germline V gene encodes CDR1 SGHTA and CDR2 FQGNSA. Trimming removed 4 bases at V and 0 bases at J, with 6 bases between. This CDR3 comprises 13 residues. The CDR3 is CASSSLMNTEAFF. CDR3 nucleotides: TGTGCCAGCAGCTCGCTCATGAACACTGAAGCTTTCTTT.

This clonotype was detected once. The chain has TRBV30 and TRBJ1-1; the match to TRBD1 covers 9 bases. V lost 8 bases and J lost 3; bases outside the gene matches: 4. Per the germline V gene, CDR1 is GTSNPN and CDR2 is SVGIG (reference sequence). The CDR3 has 12 residues. This chain's CDR3 is CAQGQGDTEAFF. In DNA, the CDR3 is TGTGCCCAGGGACAGGGCGACACTGAAGCTTTCTTT. Based on the CDR3 plus reference TRBV30 and TRBJ1-1, the full variable domain is SQTIHQWPATLVQPVGSPLSLECTVEGTSNPNLYWYRQAAGRGLQLLFYSVGIGQISSEVPQNLSASRPQDRQFILSSKKLLLSDSGFYLCAQGQGDTEAFFGQGTRLTVV.

The rearrangement joins TRBV20-1 to TRBJ2-1; 10 nucleotides align to TRBD2. The junction had 17 bases not matched to a gene; V was cut back by 6 bases and J by 0 bases. The CDR3 totals 19 residues. Germline assignment: CDR1 DFQATT and CDR2 SNEGSKA (reference sequence). The CDR3, as DNA: TGCAGTGCCCCCCACAGCGGGGGGGCCCCGTCTAGCTCCTACAATGAGCAGTTCTTC. Its protein is CSAPHSGGAPSSSYNEQFF.

By its share, this clonotype is medium-sized. The chain is built from TRBV20-1 and TRBJ2-3, with 7 bases aligning to TRBD2. V was clipped by 5 bases and J by 6 bases; unmatched bases: 5. This CDR3 region has 12 residues. Germline loops: CDR1 DFQATT, CDR2 SNEGSKA (reference sequence). In DNA form, the CDR3 reads TGCAGTGCTCTTCTGACTAGCGATACGCAGTATTTT. Protein product: CSALLTSDTQYF.

In its sample, this clonotype ranks as medium-sized. The chain combines TRBV6-6 with TRBJ1-5, with unresolved D. Per the germline V gene, CDR1 is MNHNY and CDR2 is SVGAGI (reference sequence). V lost 8 bases, J lost 7 bases, and 12 bases lay in between. This CDR3 is built from 12 residues. CDR3 amino acids: CASREPGQPQHF. Written as DNA, the CDR3 is TGTGCCAGCCGGGAACCGGGACAGCCCCAGCATTTT.